This T cell receptor beta chain came from a study of response to subunit inactivated influenza vaccine (dated by TCRdb to between 2018 and 2020). About the full investigation: To follow how T cells responded to a trivalent subunit inactivated influenza vaccine, the researchers relied on deep quantitative profiling of the T cell receptor repertoire. Overall results and qualifications from the work: The authors proposed that each seasonal influenza vaccination may bring in only a limited number of new T cells.

Libraries were built with RT-PCR. The sequencer was an Illumina HiSeq 2500. In-frame beta chains were kept once TCRdb had trimmed the public reads at Q25 with fastp and called clones with MiXCR. Every distinct CDR3 protein forms one entry, paired with its most common genes and DNA. The sample profile shows roughly 760,000 distinct CDR3 sequences; over 20% of them were found once. The biggest ten clones account for roughly a tenth of the sample. From the cysteine up to the phenylalanine, the CDR3 has a length of 16 residues. Left in the record is the CDR3 DNA by itself, 48 bases read in frame from the first base. V is pruned by 2 bases and J by 3 bases, leaving 9 bases of the junction without a gene match. Looking up the germline V gene yields CDR1 SGHVS and CDR2 FQNEAQ. Note on this clonotype: Its binding antigen is unknown. No base qualities exist here, and no much larger clone lies one base off it.

The TCR originated in a man in his fifties who received an inactivated influenza vaccine. Donor details come from another sample of the same person, matched by shared clones. This chain joins TRBV7-8 to TRBJ1-2; TRBD1 agrees with 7 junctional bases. Material: PBMCs from blood, obtained more than 4 days after vaccination. CDR3 loop: CASSLPGQALHYGYTF. The nucleotide sequence is given as TGTGCCAGCAGCTTACCTGGACAGGCGCTCCACTATGGCTACACCTTC. The entire variable domain, with the stretches around the CDR3 drawn from the reference TRBV7-8 and TRBJ1-2 proteins, is GAGVSQSPRYKVAKRGQDVALRCDPISGHVSLFWYQQALGQGPEFLTYFQNEAQLDKSGLPSDRFFAERPEGSVSTLKIQRTQQEDSAVYLCASSLPGQALHYGYTFGSGTRLTVV.